The 26 T cell receptor beta chains reported below all come from one sample, sequenced in a study of blood T cell repertoires in COVID-19. Clones were sequenced by immunoSEQ multiplex PCR, and TCRdb holds only the in-frame ones, with some missing. Among around 250,000 clones, approximately 89% were seen once, and the ten largest hold 1.5% to 2%. Material: peripheral blood. The receptor source for this set is a woman aged 60-75 years who had recovered from COVID-19.

This clone has only a few counts. The chain couples TRBV7-2 to TRBJ1-5; D is possibly TRBD1 (6 bases). The germline gives CDR1 SGHTA, CDR2 FQGNSA. V lost 1 base and J lost 6, with 7 bases in between. This CDR3 has 13 residues. Written as DNA, the CDR3 is TGTGCCAGCAGCTTAGGCAGGGGTCAGCCCCAGCATTTT. It encodes CASSLGRGQPQHF.

This clone was detected only a few times. The rearrangement links TRBV4-1 to TRBJ1-4; 8 positions agree with TRBD1. After removal of 5 bases from V and 7 bases from J, the junction contained 9 bases not matched to a gene. The CDR3 totals 15 residues. CDR1 is MGHRA, CDR2 YSYEKL, per germline. CDR3 region: CASSTPDRAPEKLFF. In DNA form, the CDR3 reads TGCGCCAGCAGCACACCGGACAGGGCACCTGAAAAACTGTTTTTT.

The chain joins TRBV2 to TRBJ1-2; 7 bases are a match to TRBD1. The CDR3 has 14 amino acids. The V gene's germline CDR1 is SNHLY and CDR2 FYNNEI. J was trimmed by 4 bases and V by 3 bases; bases with no gene match: 5. The CDR3 sequence is CASSERGQIYGYTF. CDR3 coding DNA: TGTGCCAGCAGTGAGAGGGGACAGATCTATGGCTACACCTTC. Full variable domain (remainder filled in from reference TRBV2 and TRBJ1-2): EPEVTQTPSHQVTQMGQEVILRCVPISNHLYFYWYRQILGQKVEFLVSFYNNEISEKSEIFDDQFSVERPDGSNFTLKIRSTKLEDSAMYFCASSERGQIYGYTFGSGTRLTVV.

The chain links TRBV2 to TRBJ2-7, with 9 positions matching TRBD1. The CDR3 is 16 amino acids. Germline CDR1 and CDR2: SNHLY and FYNNEI. After removal of 5 bases from V and 0 bases from J, the junction contained 8 bases not matched to a gene. In DNA form, the CDR3 reads TGTGCCAGCAGTCTAACTCGGGACAGGGCCTCCTACGAGCAGTACTTC. It is translated as CASSLTRDRASYEQYF.

The chain carries TRBV5-6 and TRBJ1-5, with a weak D call TRBD1 (5 bases). Trimming stripped 2 bases from V and 3 bases from J, with 12 bases between. The CDR3 loop spans 15 amino acids. Germline CDR1 reads SGHDT; CDR2 reads YYEEEE. CDR3 protein: CASSFYGGTNQPQHF. CDR3 nucleotide sequence: TGTGCCAGCAGCTTTTACGGGGGAACCAATCAGCCCCAGCATTTT.

The rearrangement joins TRBV27 to TRBJ1-6, with unresolved D. With 4 bases removed from V and 6 bases from J, the gap between germline ends came to 7 bases. The germline gives CDR1 MNHEY, CDR2 SMNVEV (reference sequence). The CDR3 runs 13 residues. The CDR3 spells CASSYSSNSPLHF. In nucleotides, the CDR3 is TGTGCCAGCAGTTACAGCTCTAATTCACCCCTCCACTTT.

This rearrangement joins TRBV5-1 to TRBJ2-5; no firm D call. V gave up 3 bases and J gave up 0 bases, with 6 bases separating them. The CDR3 covers 13 residues. Germline V gene sequence: CDR1 SGHRS, CDR2 YFSETQ. For the CDR3, the DNA is TGCGCCAGCAGCTGGAGCGACCAAGAGACCCAGTACTTC. It encodes CASSWSDQETQYF.

This rearrangement joins TRBV28 to TRBJ2-5; D perhaps matches TRBD1 (6 bases). Germline loops: CDR1 MDHEN, CDR2 SYDVKM. The length of the CDR3 is 14 residues. Between the trimmed V and J ends, which lost 7 bases and 2 bases, there was a span of 14 bases. The DNA of the CDR3 is TGTGCCAGCACCCCTTGGCAGGGGCAAGAGACCCAGTACTTC. As protein: CASTPWQGQETQYF.

This clone was recorded only once. The rearrangement joins TRBV6-6 to TRBJ1-1; weak D call: TRBD1 (5 bases). Trimming removed 8 bases at V and 8 bases at J, with 12 bases between. Germline V gene sequence: CDR1 MNHNY, CDR2 SVGAGI (reference sequence). The CDR3 has 11 residues. Here the CDR3 reads CASHRDSEAFF. For the CDR3, the DNA is TGTGCCAGCCACCGGGACTCGGAAGCTTTCTTT.

The chain couples TRBV5-1 to TRBJ2-3, with 7 positions matching TRBD1. CDR3 size: 13 residues. V was pared by 4 bases and J by 6 bases, with 5 bases of the junction left unmatched. Looked up from germline, CDR1 is SGHRS and CDR2 is YFSETQ. In nucleotides, the CDR3 is TGCGCCAGCAGCAAGGACAGGCCGGATACGCAGTATTTT. This encodes CASSKDRPDTQYF. Supplemented by reference TRBV5-1 and TRBJ2-3, the full variable domain reads KAGVTQTPRYLIKTRGQQVTLSCSPISGHRSVSWYQQTPGQGLQFLFEYFSETQRNKGNFPGRFSGRQFSNSRSEMNVSTLELGDSALYLCASSKDRPDTQYFGPGTRLTVL.

The rearrangement uses TRBV24-1 and TRBJ2-1, with TRBD2 identical over 9 bases. The ends lost 1 base at V and 6 bases at J; junction bases unmatched: 6. The V gene's germline CDR1 is KGHDR and CDR2 SFDVKD. This CDR3 contains 16 residues. The CDR3 nucleotides read TGTGCCACCAGTGATTTTAAGCGGGGGGTGGGCAATGAGCAGTTCTTC. Its protein product is CATSDFKRGVGNEQFF.

CDR3 bases: TGTGCCAGCAGCGAGGCCAACACCGGGGAGCTGTTTTTT. It specifies CASSEANTGELFF. The chain links TRBV2 to TRBJ2-2, with no clear D. V was shortened by 6 bases and J by 2 bases, with 7 bases between the two germline ends. The germline CDR1 and CDR2 sequences are SNHLY and FYNNEI. The CDR3 spans 13 residues.

V usage is TRBV7-2 and J usage is TRBJ1-1; weak D call: TRBD1 (6 bases). The germline gives CDR1 SGHTA, CDR2 FQGNSA. The CDR3 spans 14 residues. Trimming removed 5 bases at V and 3 bases at J, with 13 bases between. The CDR3 DNA is TGTGCCAGCAGCCTCGGGACATACGACACTGAAGCTTTCTTT. Translation: CASSLGTYDTEAFF.

The chain couples TRBV6-5 to TRBJ2-7; TRBD1 agrees at 11 bases. V lost 5 bases to trimming and J lost 4 bases; unmatched junction nucleotides: 7. The CDR3 covers 15 residues. CDR1 and CDR2 from the germline V gene are MNHEY and SVGAGI. CDR3 protein: CASSIRTGGLYEQYF. Here the CDR3 DNA reads TGTGCCAGCAGTATCCGGACAGGGGGCCTGTACGAGCAGTACTTC.

The chain joins TRBV7-6 to TRBJ2-7; 7 positions agree with TRBD1. Losses at the gene ends were 3 bases for V and 0 bases for J; bases not matched to a gene: 5. This CDR3 is built from 15 residues. Per the germline V gene, CDR1 is SGHVS and CDR2 is FNYEAQ. The CDR3 reads CASSFLGDSSYEQYF. CDR3 coding DNA: TGTGCCAGCAGCTTTTTAGGGGACAGCTCCTACGAGCAGTACTTC.

J is TRBJ1-1 and V is TRBV2, with D maybe TRBD1 (5 bases). The CDR3 runs 13 residues. Germline lookup yields CDR1 SNHLY and CDR2 FYNNEI. V gave up 2 bases and J gave up 5 bases, with 9 bases separating them. CDR3 bases: TGTGCCAGCAGTGAACGGGAGGGGACTGAAGCTTTCTTT. It specifies CASSEREGTEAFF.

This clone has only one observation. V and J are TRBV5-5 and TRBJ1-2; 8 bases fit TRBD1. This CDR3 contains 15 residues. Germline CDR1 and CDR2: SGHKS and YYEKEE (reference sequence). V was pared by 4 bases and J by 1 base, with 6 bases of the junction left unmatched. CDR3 in DNA: TGTGCCAGCAGCCCAGGACAGGGCGATAACTATGGCTACACCTTC. Protein product: CASSPGQGDNYGYTF.

The chain links TRBV3-1 (or the pseudogene TRBV3-2) to TRBJ1-1, with 8 bases fitting TRBD1. The CDR3 is 16 amino acids. After removal of 4 bases from V and 0 bases from J, the junction contained 7 bases not matched to a gene. CDR1 LGHDT and CDR2 YNNKEL come from the germline V gene (reference sequence). This CDR3 is CASSLRTGIMNTEAFF. CDR3 DNA: TGTGCCAGCAGCCTACGGACAGGGATAATGAACACTGAAGCTTTCTTT.

The rearrangement links TRBV11-2 to TRBJ2-4, with D tentatively TRBD1 (5 bases). The CDR3 contains 17 residues. Trimming removed 2 bases from V and 3 bases from J, with 17 bases in between. The germline V gene encodes CDR1 SGHAT and CDR2 FQNNGV. CDR3 bases: TGTGCCAGCAGCTTAATTTTAGGGGTCACAGGCAAAAACATTCAGTACTTC. The encoded protein is CASSLILGVTGKNIQYF.

The rearrangement uses TRBV7-6 and TRBJ2-3; 10 bases map to TRBD2. Losses at the gene ends were 3 bases for V and 0 bases for J; bases not matched to a gene: 12. CDR1 SGHVS and CDR2 FNYEAQ come from the germline V gene. The length of the CDR3 is 19 residues. The CDR3 DNA sequence: TGTGCCAGCAGCTTGGGGAGATTTCTAGCGGGGGCTAGCACAGATACGCAGTATTTT. It is translated as CASSLGRFLAGASTDTQYF.

This rearrangement joins TRBV6-4 to TRBJ2-7, with 8 bases lining up with TRBD2. The germline V gene encodes CDR1 MRHNA and CDR2 SNTAGT. After removal of 0 bases from V and 1 base from J, the junction contained 11 bases not matched to a gene. The CDR3 sequence is 18 residues long. The CDR3 region has the DNA TGTGCCAGCAGTGACTCGGTTTCATCCGGGGGGGCTTCCTACGAGCAGTACTTC. It is translated as CASSDSVSSGGASYEQYF.

This rearrangement joins TRBV5-1 to TRBJ2-5, with a possible D match to TRBD2 (7 bases). The V gene lost 2 bases and the J gene lost 3 bases, with 11 bases spanning the gap. CDR1 and CDR2 (germline): SGHRS, YFSETQ. This CDR3 contains 14 residues. CDR3 bases: TGCGCCAGCAGCTTCAGAGGGGGGGAAGAGACCCAGTACTTC. Its protein product is CASSFRGGEETQYF.

This chain uses TRBV5-1 with TRBJ1-2; D gene ambiguous. The CDR3 is 12 amino acids. Germline V gene data show CDR1 as SGHRS and CDR2 as YFSETQ. The ends were cut back, 5 bases at V and 5 bases at J, with 10 bases in the middle. The CDR3 coding sequence is TGCGCCAGCAGTCAGGATCTTTATGGCTACACCTTC. As protein: CASSQDLYGYTF.

Only one count was recorded for this clone. V is TRBV28 and J is TRBJ2-1; TRBD1 aligns across 12 bases. The V and J ends lost 7 bases and 6 bases, in that order; junction bases with no gene match: 7. Germline lookup yields CDR1 MDHEN and CDR2 SYDVKM. This CDR3 contains 15 residues. As DNA, the CDR3 is TGTGCCAGCATTCCGGGACAGGGGGCTTTCAATGAGCAGTTCTTC. Amino acid sequence: CASIPGQGAFNEQFF.

V and J are TRBV7-8 and TRBJ2-3; TRBD1 might be the D (6 bases). The CDR3 sequence is 17 residues long. Trimming removed 5 bases from V and 1 base from J, with 19 bases in between. Germline V gene sequence: CDR1 SGHVS, CDR2 FQNEAQ. The chain's CDR3 is CASSRALWGRGTDTQYF. The CDR3 DNA reads as TGTGCCAGCAGCCGGGCCCTTTGGGGGCGGGGCACAGATACGCAGTATTTT.

This clone appeared a few times. The chain links TRBV5-1 to TRBJ2-4; the match to TRBD1 covers 7 bases. CDR3 length equals 15 residues. J gave up 6 bases and V 0 bases, and 6 bases lay outside the gene matches. Per germline, CDR1 SGHRS and CDR2 YFSETQ. CDR3 nucleotide sequence: TGCGCCAGCAGCTTGGCCGACAGGGTGGGAAACATTCAGTACTTC. This translates into CASSLADRVGNIQYF.